The next 10 T cell receptor beta chains were all read from a single sample in a study of early T cells in non-severe SARS-CoV-2 infection. In TCRdb, the 5' RACE reads were re-called with MiXCR into one record per CDR3 protein. Of approximately 32,000 distinct CDR3 sequences in the sample, 3.9% were seen once. Sequencing was performed on whole blood. The receptors were sampled from an adult who was a healthcare worker with PCR-confirmed SARS-CoV-2 infection or an uninfected control (not recorded which).

The chain carries TRBV12-3 or TRBV12-4 and TRBJ1-1; the D is unclear. This CDR3 is built from 14 residues. V dropped 3 bases and J dropped 3 bases, with 11 bases sitting between them. The CDR3 nucleotides read TGTGCCAGCAGTTTGGGCATTCCGGACACTGAAGCTTTCTTT. Amino acids: CASSLGIPDTEAFF.

This clonotype was seen at least ten times. The V gene is TRBV18, the J gene TRBJ2-1; D is undetermined. The CDR3 contains 17 residues. V dropped 3 bases and J dropped 4 bases, with 19 bases sitting between them. The germline CDR1 and CDR2 sequences are KGHSH and LQKENI. This CDR3 reads CASSPMTSLFPYNEQFF. In DNA, the CDR3 is TGTGCCAGCTCACCCATGACTTCACTCTTTCCTTACAATGAGCAGTTCTTC.

Ten or more counts support this clonotype. The chain combines TRBV5-6 with TRBJ1-2, with D hard to call. The length of the CDR3 is 12 residues. CDR1 is SGHDT and CDR2 is YYEEEE in the germline V gene. Trimming shortened V by 2 bases and J by 8 bases, and 10 bases separated the two germline ends. The CDR3 DNA is TGTGCCAGCAGCTTAAAGGGATACGGCTACACCTTC. It codes for CASSLKGYGYTF.

The table lists this clonotype with many counts. The genes are TRBV5-6 and TRBJ2-1, with TRBD2 matching 9 bases. The V gene's germline CDR1 is SGHDT and CDR2 YYEEEE. The V and J ends lost 0 bases and 5 bases, in that order; junction bases with no gene match: 3. CDR3 length: 15 residues. CDR3 DNA sequence: TGTGCCAGCAGCTTGGGACTAGCGGCAAACAATGAGCAGTTCTTC. Its protein is CASSLGLAANNEQFF.

Many counts were recorded for this clonotype. The chain combines TRBV20-1 with TRBJ2-1; maybe TRBD2 (6 bases). The CDR3 totals 13 residues. Germline assignment: CDR1 DFQATT and CDR2 SNEGSKA (reference sequence). The germline V and J ends were trimmed by 4 bases and 4 bases, with 11 bases remaining between them. The CDR3 spells CSAIGSGYNEQFF. The CDR3 DNA reads as TGCAGTGCTATCGGTAGCGGATACAATGAGCAGTTCTTC.

This clonotype was observed many times. This chain joins TRBV5-5 and TRBJ2-1; D is perhaps TRBD1 (5 bases). Deletions cut 4 bases from V and 8 bases from J, with 13 bases between. The CDR3 covers 13 residues. Per germline, CDR1 SGHKS and CDR2 YYEKEE (reference sequence). The CDR3 DNA reads as TGTGCCAGCAGCCTCGTGGGGCGTGATGAGCAGTTCTTC. It yields the protein CASSLVGRDEQFF. Drawing the rest from reference TRBV5-5 and TRBJ2-1, the complete variable domain is DAGVTQSPTHLIKTRGQQVTLRCSPISGHKSVSWYQQVLGQGPQFIFQYYEKEERGRGNFPDRFSARQFPNYSSELNVNALLLGDSALYLCASSLVGRDEQFFGPGTRLTVL.

This clonotype has ten or more counts. The chain joins TRBV5-4 to TRBJ2-3, with D unclear. Between the trimmed V and J ends, which lost 1 base and 6 bases, there was a span of 6 bases. CDR3 length: 12 amino acids. Germline CDR1 and CDR2: SGHNT and YYREEE (reference sequence). The chain's CDR3 is CASSLIGDTQYF. The DNA for the CDR3 is TGTGCCAGCAGCTTGATAGGGGATACGCAGTATTTT.

This clonotype was seen ten or more times. The chain joins TRBV2 to TRBJ1-5; no clear D gene. The CDR3 is made up of 14 amino acids. CDR1 SNHLY and CDR2 FYNNEI come from the germline V gene. The ends were cut back, 7 bases at V and 5 bases at J, with 15 bases in the middle. CDR3 in amino acids: CASKPLSWDQPQHF. The CDR3 DNA is TGTGCCAGCAAGCCCCTAAGTTGGGATCAGCCCCAGCATTTT.

This clonotype was detected a few times. The V call is TRBV20-1, the J call TRBJ2-7; D might be TRBD2 (5 bases). The germline gives CDR1 DFQATT, CDR2 SNEGSKA (reference sequence). The V end was cut by 3 bases, the J end by 2 bases, with 8 bases between. The CDR3 length is 12 residues. The CDR3 bases are TGCAGTGCTAGTACCGGGACCTACGAGCAGTACTTC. Protein: CSASTGTYEQYF.

This clonotype was counted ten times or more. V and J are TRBV18 and TRBJ2-3, with D possibly being TRBD1 or TRBD2 (5 bases each). Germline V gene data show CDR1 as KGHSH and CDR2 as LQKENI. The V end was cut by 2 bases, the J end by 2 bases, with 5 bases between. CDR3 size: 13 residues. CDR3 sequence: CASSPGTTDTQYF. In DNA, the CDR3 is TGTGCCAGCTCACCAGGGACCACAGATACGCAGTATTTT.